This TCR beta chain was captured by sequencing in a study of T-cell memory formation after mild COVID-19. This CDR3 spans 15 amino acids. The J segment lost 6 bases and the V segment lost 6 bases, leaving 12 bases of the junction unmatched. Germline V gives CDR1 MNHEY, CDR2 SVGAGI. Libraries for TCRalpha and TCRbeta carried sample barcodes and unique molecular identifiers via 5'RACE. TCRdb used MiXCR to reprocess the 5' RACE reads, holding one entry per CDR3 protein. The sample contains around 400,000 distinct CDR3 sequences, 24% of which appear only once. The study's findings and limits: CD4+ contracting clones were found mainly in CM and EM, and CD8+ ones in EMRA. Pre-infection memory carried some responding clones, suggesting that cross-reactive memory joined.

There are a few counts of this clonotype. Its specificity is not known. The gene calls are TRBV6-5 and TRBJ2-7; 9 positions agree with TRBD1. The sample consisted of PBMCs or a T cell subset sorted from them (not recorded which). This TCR derives from an adult woman who had mild COVID-19 (a few samples of this study predate the infection). Cell type and time point are not known. In DNA form, the CDR3 reads TGTGCCAGCAGGATACCGGGACAGGGAACCGGCGAGCAGTACTTC. This sequence encodes CASRIPGQGTGEQYF.